This TCR beta chain came from a study of T cell changes during pregnancy in multiple sclerosis. The germline gives CDR1 SGHAT, CDR2 FQNNGV. This CDR3 spans 14 amino acids. V was shortened by 1 base and J by 0 bases, with 5 bases between the two germline ends. Sequenced by immunoSEQ multiplex PCR; TCRdb stores in-frame clones only, minus some. The sample includes approximately 130,000 clones, about 94% seen only once; the top ten take 6.2%. The genes are TRBV11-2 and TRBJ2-3; no clear D gene. The sequenced sample was peripheral blood, obtained before pregnancy. The receptor was derived from a female donor with multiple sclerosis, enrolled in a pregnancy study. In DNA form, the CDR3 reads TGTGCCAGCAGCTTAGGGCTGAGCACAGATACGCAGTATTTT. Translation gives CASSLGLSTDTQYF. The full variable domain, rest sourced from reference TRBV11-2 and TRBJ2-3, is EAGVAQSPRYKIIEKRQSVAFWCNPISGHATLYWYQQILGQGPKLLIQFQNNGVVDDSQLPKDRFSAERLKGVDSTLKIQPAKLEDSAVYLCASSLGLSTDTQYFGPGTRLTVL.